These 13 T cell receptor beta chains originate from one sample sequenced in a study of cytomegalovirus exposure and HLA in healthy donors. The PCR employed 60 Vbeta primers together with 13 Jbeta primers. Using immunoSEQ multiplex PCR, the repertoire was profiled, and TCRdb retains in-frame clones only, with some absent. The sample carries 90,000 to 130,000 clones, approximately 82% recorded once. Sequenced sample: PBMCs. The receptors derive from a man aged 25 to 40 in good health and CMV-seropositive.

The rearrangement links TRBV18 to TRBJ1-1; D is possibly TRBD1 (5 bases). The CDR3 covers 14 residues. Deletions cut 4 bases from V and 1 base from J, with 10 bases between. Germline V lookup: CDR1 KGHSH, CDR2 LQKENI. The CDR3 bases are TGTGCCAGCTCACAAGAGACAGCGAACACTGAAGCTTTCTTT. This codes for CASSQETANTEAFF.

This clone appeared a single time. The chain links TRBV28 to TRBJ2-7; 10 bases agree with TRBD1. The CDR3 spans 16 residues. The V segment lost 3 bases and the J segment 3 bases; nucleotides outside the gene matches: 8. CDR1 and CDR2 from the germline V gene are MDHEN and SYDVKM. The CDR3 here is CASSLGFGQGGYEQYF. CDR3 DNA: TGTGCCAGCAGTTTGGGTTTCGGACAGGGGGGCTACGAGCAGTACTTC.

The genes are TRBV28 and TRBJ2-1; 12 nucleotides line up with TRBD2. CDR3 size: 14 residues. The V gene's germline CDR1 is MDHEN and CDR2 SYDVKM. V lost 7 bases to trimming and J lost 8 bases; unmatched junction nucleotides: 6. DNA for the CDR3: TGTGCCAGCACCCCTAGCGGGGGGGCCTATGAGCAGTTCTTC. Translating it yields CASTPSGGAYEQFF.

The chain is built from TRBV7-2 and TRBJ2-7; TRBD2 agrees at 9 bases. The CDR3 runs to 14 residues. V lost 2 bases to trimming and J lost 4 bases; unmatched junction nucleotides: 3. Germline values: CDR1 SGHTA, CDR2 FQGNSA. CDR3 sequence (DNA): TGTGCCAGCAGCTTAAAAGCGGGGGGTTACGAGCAGTACTTC. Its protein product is CASSLKAGGYEQYF. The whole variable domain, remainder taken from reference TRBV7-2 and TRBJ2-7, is GAGVSQSPSNKVTEKGKDVELRCDPISGHTALYWYRQSLGQGLEFLIYFQGNSAPDKSGLPSDRFSAERTGGSVSTLTIQRTQQEDSAVYLCASSLKAGGYEQYFGPGTRLTVT.

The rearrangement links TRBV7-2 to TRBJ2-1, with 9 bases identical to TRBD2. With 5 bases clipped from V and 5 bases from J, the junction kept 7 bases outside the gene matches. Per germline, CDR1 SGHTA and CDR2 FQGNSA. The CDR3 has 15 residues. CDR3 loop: CASSQTGTSHNEQFF. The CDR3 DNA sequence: TGTGCCAGCAGCCAAACCGGGACTAGCCACAATGAGCAGTTCTTC.

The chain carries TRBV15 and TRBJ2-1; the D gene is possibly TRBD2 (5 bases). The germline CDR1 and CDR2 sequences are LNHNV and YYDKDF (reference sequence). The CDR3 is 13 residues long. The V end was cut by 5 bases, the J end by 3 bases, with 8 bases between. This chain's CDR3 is CATSPEGYNEQFF. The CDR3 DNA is TGTGCCACCAGCCCCGAGGGCTACAATGAGCAGTTCTTC.

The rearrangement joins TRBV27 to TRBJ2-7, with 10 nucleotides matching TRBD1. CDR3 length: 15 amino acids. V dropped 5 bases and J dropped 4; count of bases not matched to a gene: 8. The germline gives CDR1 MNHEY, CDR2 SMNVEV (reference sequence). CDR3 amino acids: CASSHLGDRGYEQYF. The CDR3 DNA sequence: TGTGCCAGCAGTCACCTTGGGGACAGGGGTTACGAGCAGTACTTC.

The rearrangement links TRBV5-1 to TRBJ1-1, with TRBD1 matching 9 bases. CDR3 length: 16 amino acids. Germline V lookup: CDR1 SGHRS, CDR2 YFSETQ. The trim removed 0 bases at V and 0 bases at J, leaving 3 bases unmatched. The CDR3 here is CASSLAGTGMNTEAFF. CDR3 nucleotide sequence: TGCGCCAGCAGCTTGGCCGGGACAGGGATGAACACTGAAGCTTTCTTT.

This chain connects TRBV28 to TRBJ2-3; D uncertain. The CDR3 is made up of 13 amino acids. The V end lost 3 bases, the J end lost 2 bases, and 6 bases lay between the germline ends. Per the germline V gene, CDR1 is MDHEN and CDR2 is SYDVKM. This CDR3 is CASSFGHTDTQYF. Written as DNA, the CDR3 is TGTGCCAGCAGTTTCGGTCACACAGATACGCAGTATTTT.

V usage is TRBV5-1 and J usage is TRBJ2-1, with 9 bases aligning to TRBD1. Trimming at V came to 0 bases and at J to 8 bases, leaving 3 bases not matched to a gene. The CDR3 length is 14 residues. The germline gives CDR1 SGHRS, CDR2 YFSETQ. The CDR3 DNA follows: TGCGCCAGCAGCTTGGACAGGGGGCTCGATGAGCAGTTCTTC. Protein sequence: CASSLDRGLDEQFF.

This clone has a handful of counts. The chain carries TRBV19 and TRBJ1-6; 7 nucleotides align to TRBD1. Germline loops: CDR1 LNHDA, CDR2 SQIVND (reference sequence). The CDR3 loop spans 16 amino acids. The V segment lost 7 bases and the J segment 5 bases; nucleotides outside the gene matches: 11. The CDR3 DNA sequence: TGTGCCAGTACCCCTCAGCCGGGACAGAATAATTCACCCCTCCACTTT. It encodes CASTPQPGQNNSPLHF.

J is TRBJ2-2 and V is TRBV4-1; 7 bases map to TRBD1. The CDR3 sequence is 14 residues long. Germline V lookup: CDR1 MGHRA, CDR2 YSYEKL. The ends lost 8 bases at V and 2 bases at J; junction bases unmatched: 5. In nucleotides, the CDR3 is TGCGCCAGCCAAAGGGACAGAAACACCGGGGAGCTGTTTTTT. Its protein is CASQRDRNTGELFF.

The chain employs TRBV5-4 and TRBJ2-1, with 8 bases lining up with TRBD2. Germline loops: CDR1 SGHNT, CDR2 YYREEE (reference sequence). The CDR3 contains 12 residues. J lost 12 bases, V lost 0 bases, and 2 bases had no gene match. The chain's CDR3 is CASSLDAGGQFF. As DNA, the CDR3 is TGTGCCAGCAGCTTGGATGCGGGGGGGCAGTTCTTC.